The rows below give T cell receptor beta chains drawn from one sample of a study of blood T cell repertoires in COVID-19. Assay used: immunoSEQ multiplex PCR; TCRdb lists only in-frame clones, some missing. The sample comprises about 39,000 clones, roughly nine tenths of which are singletons, and roughly 2% rests with the top ten. The sequenced sample consisted of peripheral blood. These receptors were obtained from a man aged 45-60 years with active COVID-19. CDR3s include the opening cysteine and the closing phenylalanine or tryptophan. Each record gives: CDR3 length, D gene, J gene, clone size, V gene, CDR3 DNA, CDR3 protein. D genes are given only for firm matches. Only part of the rows carry a size: once, few, many, or a class if the clone is expanded.

>16|TRBD1|TRBJ2-1|.|TRBV2
TGTGCCAGCAGCGGGACAGGGGGGAGCTCCTACAATGAGCAGTTCTTC
CASSGTGGSSYNEQFF
>15|.|TRBJ1-1|.|TRBV7-2
TGTGCCAGCAGCCTTTCAAGCAGGGGCTCATCTGAAGCTTTCTTT
CASSLSSRGSSEAFF
>14|TRBD2|TRBJ2-1|.|TRBV7-8
TGTGCCAGCAGCTTCGGGGGGTCCTACAATGAGCAGTTCTTC
CASSFGGSYNEQFF
>15|TRBD2|TRBJ2-3|.|TRBV7-3
TGTGCCAGCACCTCTAGCGGGGGCATCACAGATACGCAGTATTTT
CASTSSGGITDTQYF
>11|.|TRBJ2-5|.|TRBV10-2
TGCGCCAGCGCGTATGTCGGGGCCCAGTACTTC
CASAYVGAQYF
>11|.|TRBJ1-2|.|TRBV30
TGTGCCTATGGGACAAACTATGGCTACACCTTC
CAYGTNYGYTF
>13|.|TRBJ2-1|few|TRBV4-1
TGCGCCAGCAGCCACGACGTAGGGGGTGAGCAGTTCTTC
CASSHDVGGEQFF
>13|.|TRBJ2-5|.|TRBV29-1
TGCAGCGCCTGGAGTCAGAAACAAGAGACCCAGTACTTC
CSAWSQKQETQYF
>15|TRBD1|TRBJ1-2|.|TRBV4-1
TGCGCCAGCAGCCAAGATATGGCAGGGGGGTATGGCTACACCTTC
CASSQDMAGGYGYTF
>13|TRBD2|TRBJ2-7|.|TRBV5-1
TGCGCCAGCAGACTAGCGGGGGGGTCCGAGCAGTACTTC
CASRLAGGSEQYF
>15|.|TRBJ2-3|few|TRBV5-1
TGCGCCAGCATGGGTGGGGGGACGAGCACAGATACGCAGTATTTT
CASMGGGTSTDTQYF
>15|TRBD2|TRBJ2-2|.|TRBV6-5
TGTGCCAGCACCCGGGATCAGGGAGGGCCCGGGGAGCTGTTTTTT
CASTRDQGGPGELFF
>17|.|TRBJ2-4|.|TRBV3-1/TRBV3-2
TGTGCCAGCAGCCAAGTCGCGGGCTCCCTGGCCAAAAACATTCAGTACTTC
CASSQVAGSLAKNIQYF
>16|.|TRBJ1-4|.|TRBV2
TGTGCCAGCAGCCTCCTTCGAGCCGCTAACGGTGAAAAACTGTTTTTT
CASSLLRAANGEKLFF
>14|TRBD2|TRBJ2-2|.|TRBV5-1
TGCGCCAGCAGCCTACTAGCGGGATCGGGGGAGCTGTTTTTT
CASSLLAGSGELFF
>15|.|TRBJ2-2|once|TRBV7-7
TGTGCTAGCACACCCGGGACAACAGCCGCCGGGGAGCTGTTTTTT
CASTPGTTAAGELFF
>15|TRBD1|TRBJ1-1|.|TRBV18
TGTGCCAGCTCACCCCGGGACAGAAGGAACACTGAAGCTTTCTTT
CASSPRDRRNTEAFF
>12|TRBD1|TRBJ2-3|once|TRBV5-6
TGTGCCAGCAGCGGACAGGGCTTCACGCAGTATTTT
CASSGQGFTQYF
>11|.|TRBJ2-7|few|TRBV20-1
TGCAGTGCTAGCGGGTCGTACGAGCAGTACTTC
CSASGSYEQYF
>13|.|TRBJ2-1|once|TRBV7-9
TGTGCCAGCAGCTTAGGAAGTACATATGAGCAGTTCTTC
CASSLGSTYEQFF
>14|.|TRBJ1-4|.|TRBV28
TGTGCCAGCAGTTCCGGGTCTGATAATGAAAAACTGTTTTTT
CASSSGSDNEKLFF
>15|.|TRBJ1-4|.|TRBV5-6
TGTGCCAGCAGCTTGGCCCAGGGGATTAATGAAAAACTGTTTTTT
CASSLAQGINEKLFF
>16|.|TRBJ1-2|.|TRBV9
TGTGCCAGCAGCCCCCAGAGAGGGTCTGCTAACTATGGCTACACCTTC
CASSPQRGSANYGYTF
>14|.|TRBJ2-3|.|TRBV7-2
TGTGCCAGCAGCTTAGTTAGTTTGTCAGATACGCAGTATTTT
CASSLVSLSDTQYF
>14|.|TRBJ1-2|.|TRBV27
TGTGCCAGCAGGGCCTCACAGGCTAACTATGGCTACACCTTC
CASRASQANYGYTF
>13|.|TRBJ1-2|.|TRBV19
TGTGCCAGTAGTATAGTTGGGGGCCGTGGCTACACCTTC
CASSIVGGRGYTF
>14|.|TRBJ2-7|.|TRBV2
TGTGCCAGCAGTGCTACGGGAAGCTCCTACGAGCAGTACTTC
CASSATGSSYEQYF